The 3 T cell receptor beta chains below were found in one sample sequenced in a study of blood T cell repertoires in COVID-19. Here immunoSEQ multiplex PCR was the method, and the copy in TCRdb shows in-frame clones only, minus some. The table lists roughly 53,000 clones, about four fifths of them singletons. The source material was peripheral blood. The receptors were gathered from a man between 65 and 80 years old with active COVID-19.

V gene TRBV19 combines with J gene TRBJ2-7; TRBD2 agrees at 13 bases. Germline trimming cut 3 bases from V and 3 bases from J; bases unmatched to any gene: 5. The CDR3 runs to 16 residues. Germline V gene sequence: CDR1 LNHDA, CDR2 SQIVND (reference sequence). The CDR3 reads CASSIPGTSGDYEQYF. The CDR3 region has the DNA TGTGCCAGTAGTATCCCCGGGACTAGCGGGGACTACGAGCAGTACTTC.

The chain uses TRBV3-1 (or the pseudogene TRBV3-2) and TRBJ2-7; maybe TRBD1 (6 bases). Germline V gives CDR1 LGHDT, CDR2 YNNKEL (reference sequence). The CDR3 loop spans 14 amino acids. The germline V and J ends were trimmed by 1 base and 3 bases, with 10 bases remaining between them. The chain's CDR3 is CASSQGSGDYEQYF. DNA for the CDR3: TGTGCCAGCAGCCAAGGTTCAGGGGACTACGAGCAGTACTTC.

This clone was recorded once. V usage is TRBV5-6 and J usage is TRBJ2-1; the D gene is possibly TRBD2 (5 bases). Germline CDR1 is SGHDT and CDR2 is YYEEEE. The CDR3 runs 14 residues. V lost 2 bases and J lost 2, with 8 bases in between. CDR3 in amino acids: CASSLLGPYNEQFF. As DNA, the CDR3 is TGTGCCAGCAGCTTACTAGGTCCCTACAATGAGCAGTTCTTC.